The TCR beta chain described here comes from a study of T cells in Graves' hyperthyroidism and ophthalmopathy. This clonotype has a count of ten or more. RNA transcripts yielded amplified TCR beta CDR3 regions. Using the HTBI primer set, a first-round RT-PCR was run on the TCR CDR3. MiXCR, applied by TCRdb to the multiplex PCR reads, yields one record per CDR3 protein. The sample records approximately 500,000 distinct CDR3 sequences, under 60% being singletons. V was cut by 4 bases and J by 0 bases, with 12 bases left in between. Germline V lookup: CDR1 KGHSH, CDR2 LQKENI. This CDR3 is 15 amino acids long.

Sequenced material: peripheral blood or thyroid tissue (not recorded which). The chain links TRBV18 to TRBJ2-5, with D uncertain. This TCR was recovered from a woman younger than 35 with Graves' hyperthyroidism. CDR3 DNA: TGTGCCAGCTCACACGAGACAAGCTACCAAGAGACCCAGTACTTC. It specifies CASSHETSYQETQYF.